This T cell receptor (beta chain) was found in a study of cytomegalovirus exposure and HLA in healthy donors. At the level of the study: A later analysis reported the same platform for the 95 to 150 validation repertoires and the roughly 670 first-cohort repertoires. Whole-study findings and limits: Subsequent analysis showed first-cohort TCR clusters tending to co-occur in some 120 validation repertoires. Accounts indicate the classifier identified cytomegalovirus status with strong specificity and sensitivity.

Assay: immunoSEQ multiplex PCR; the TCRdb copy retains only in-frame clones and omits some. The sample records fewer than 200,000 clones, 80% to 85% being singletons. Concerning this clone itself: The target antigen is unknown.

The receptor's source is a woman younger than 35 in good health and CMV-seropositive. Sequencing was carried out using PBMCs.

The CDR3 sequence is CAIRRQGRSYEQYF. CDR3 sequence (DNA): TGTGCCATCAGGCGACAGGGGAGGTCCTACGAGCAGTACTTC. The V call is TRBV10-3, the J call TRBJ2-7; the match to TRBD1 covers 8 bases. The CDR3 is made up of 14 amino acids. CDR1 and CDR2 from the germline V gene are ENHRY and SYGVKD. J lost 1 base, V lost 6 bases, and 5 bases had no gene match.